One and the same sample provided the 4 T cell receptor beta chains below, sequenced in a study of blood T cell repertoires in COVID-19. Some clones are missing from TCRdb's copy, which holds only in-frame ones; the method was immunoSEQ multiplex PCR. The profile shows about 49,000 clones, approximately 90% of them singletons. The sequencing sample was made of peripheral blood. Every receptor here comes from a man aged 40-49 years with active COVID-19.

V is TRBV11-3 and J is TRBJ2-3, with no clear D. The germline V gene has CDR1 SGHNT and CDR2 YENEEA. The CDR3 is 13 amino acids. V lost 1 base, J lost 5 bases, and 7 bases lay in between. The CDR3 DNA reads TGTGCCAGCAGCTTAGGTCAGAAAGATACGCAGTATTTT. This translates into CASSLGQKDTQYF.

The chain links TRBV6-5 to TRBJ1-5; TRBD1 might be the D (5 bases). Germline V gene data show CDR1 as MNHEY and CDR2 as SVGAGI. V lost 5 bases and J 11 bases, leaving 16 bases between the germline ends. This CDR3 contains 13 residues. The chain's CDR3 is CASSLSGGMAQHF. The CDR3 DNA sequence: TGTGCCAGCAGTCTATCGGGGGGGATGGCCCAGCATTTT.

This clone showed up just a few times. The V and J genes are TRBV5-1 and TRBJ1-5; TRBD1 agrees at 7 bases. J was trimmed by 2 bases and V by 4 bases; bases with no gene match: 9. The length of the CDR3 is 16 residues. CDR1 and CDR2 from the germline V gene are SGHRS and YFSETQ. The CDR3 DNA reads as TGCGCCAGCAGCCTGGGGCCGACAGGGCGCAATCAGCCCCAGCATTTT. Translating it yields CASSLGPTGRNQPQHF.

The rearrangement uses TRBV4-1 and TRBJ2-2; 9 nucleotides align to TRBD1. The CDR3 covers 16 residues. CDR1 is MGHRA and CDR2 is YSYEKL in the germline V gene. The junction had 11 bases not matched to a gene; V was cut back by 1 base and J by 11 bases. Here the CDR3 reads CASSQVPPGTGPELFF. The CDR3 coding sequence is TGCGCCAGCAGCCAAGTCCCTCCTGGGACAGGGCCTGAGCTGTTTTTT.